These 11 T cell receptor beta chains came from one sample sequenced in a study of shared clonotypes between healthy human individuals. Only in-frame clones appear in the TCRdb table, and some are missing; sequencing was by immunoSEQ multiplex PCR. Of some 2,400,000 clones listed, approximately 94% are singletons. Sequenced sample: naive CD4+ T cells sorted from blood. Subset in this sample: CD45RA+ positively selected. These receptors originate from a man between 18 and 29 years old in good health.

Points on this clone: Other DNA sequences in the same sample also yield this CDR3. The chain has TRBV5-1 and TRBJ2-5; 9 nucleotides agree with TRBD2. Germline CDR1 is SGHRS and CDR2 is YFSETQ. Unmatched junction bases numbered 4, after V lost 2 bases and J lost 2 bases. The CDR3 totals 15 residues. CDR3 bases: TGCGCCAGCAGCTTTAGCGGGGGCGAACAAGAGACCCAGTACTTC. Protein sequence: CASSFSGGEQETQYF.

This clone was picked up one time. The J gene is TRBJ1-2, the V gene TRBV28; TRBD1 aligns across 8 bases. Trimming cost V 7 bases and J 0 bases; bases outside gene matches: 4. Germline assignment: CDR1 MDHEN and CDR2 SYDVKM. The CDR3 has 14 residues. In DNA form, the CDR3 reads TGTGCCAGCAACGTGGGACAGGCTAACTATGGCTACACCTTC. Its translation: CASNVGQANYGYTF.

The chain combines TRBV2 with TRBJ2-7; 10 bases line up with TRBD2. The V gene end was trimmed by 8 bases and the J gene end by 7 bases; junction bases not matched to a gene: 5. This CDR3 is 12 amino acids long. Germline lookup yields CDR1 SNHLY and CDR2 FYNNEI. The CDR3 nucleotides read TGTGCCAGCTCTAGCGGGAGTGGAGAGCAGTACTTC. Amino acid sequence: CASSSGSGEQYF.

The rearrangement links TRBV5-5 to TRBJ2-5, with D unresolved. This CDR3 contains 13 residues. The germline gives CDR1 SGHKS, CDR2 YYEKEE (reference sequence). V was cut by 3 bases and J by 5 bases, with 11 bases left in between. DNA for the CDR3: TGTGCCAGCAGCTGGGCCTTAGGGGAGACCCAGTACTTC. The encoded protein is CASSWALGETQYF.

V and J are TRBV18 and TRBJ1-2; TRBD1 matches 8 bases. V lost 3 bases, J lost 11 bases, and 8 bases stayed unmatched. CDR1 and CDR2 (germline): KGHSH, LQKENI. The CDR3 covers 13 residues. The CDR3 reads CASSPSGTGRYTF. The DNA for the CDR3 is TGTGCCAGCTCACCGAGCGGGACAGGCCGGTACACCTTC.

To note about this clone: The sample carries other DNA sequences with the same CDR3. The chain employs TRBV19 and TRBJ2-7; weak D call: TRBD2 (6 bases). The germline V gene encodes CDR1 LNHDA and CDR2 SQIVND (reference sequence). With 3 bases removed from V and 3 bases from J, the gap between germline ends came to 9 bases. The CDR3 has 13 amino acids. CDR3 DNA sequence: TGTGCCAGTAGTATCGCGGGGAACTACGAGCAGTACTTC. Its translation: CASSIAGNYEQYF. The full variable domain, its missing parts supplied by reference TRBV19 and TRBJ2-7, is DGGITQSPKYLFRKEGQNVTLSCEQNLNHDAMYWYRQDPGQGLRLIYYSQIVNDFQKGDIAEGYSVSREKKESFPLTVTSAQKNPTAFYLCASSIAGNYEQYFGPGTRLTVT.

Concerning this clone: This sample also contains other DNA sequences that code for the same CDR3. The chain's CDR3 is CASSPPNQPQHF. The CDR3 region has the DNA TGTGCCAGCTCACCACCGAATCAGCCCCAGCATTTT. The rearrangement links TRBV18 to TRBJ1-5; D ambiguous. Germline-derived CDR1 and CDR2 are KGHSH and LQKENI. CDR3 length equals 12 residues. The V end lost 0 bases, the J end lost 4 bases, and 1 base lay between the germline ends.

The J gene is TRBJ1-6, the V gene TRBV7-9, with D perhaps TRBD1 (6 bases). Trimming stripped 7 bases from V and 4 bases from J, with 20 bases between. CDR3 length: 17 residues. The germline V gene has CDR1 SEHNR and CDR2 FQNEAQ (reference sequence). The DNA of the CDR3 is TGTGCCAGCACCCCGGGGACGGGGGCCCAGTATAATTCACCCCTCCACTTT. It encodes CASTPGTGAQYNSPLHF.

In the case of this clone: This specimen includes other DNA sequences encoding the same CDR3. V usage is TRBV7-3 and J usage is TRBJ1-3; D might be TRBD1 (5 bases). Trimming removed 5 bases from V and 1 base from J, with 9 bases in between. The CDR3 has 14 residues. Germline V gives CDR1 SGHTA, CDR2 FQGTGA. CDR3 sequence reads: CASSPGGSGNTIYF. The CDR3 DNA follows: TGTGCCAGCAGCCCCGGGGGTTCTGGAAACACCATATATTTT.

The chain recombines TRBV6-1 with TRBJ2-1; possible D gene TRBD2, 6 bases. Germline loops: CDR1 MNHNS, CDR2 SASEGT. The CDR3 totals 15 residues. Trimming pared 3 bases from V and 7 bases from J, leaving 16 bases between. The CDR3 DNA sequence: TGTGCCAGCAGTGACCTGGGACTCTCCGGAAATGAGCAGTTCTTC. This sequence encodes CASSDLGLSGNEQFF.

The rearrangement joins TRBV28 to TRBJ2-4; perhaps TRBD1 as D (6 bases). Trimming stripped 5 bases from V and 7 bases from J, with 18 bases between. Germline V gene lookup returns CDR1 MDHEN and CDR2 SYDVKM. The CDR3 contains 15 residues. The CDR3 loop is CASSGPGKGENIQYF. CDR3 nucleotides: TGTGCCAGCAGTGGGCCGGGCAAGGGGGAGAACATTCAGTACTTC.